The 15 T cell receptor beta chains below all came from one sample that was sequenced in a study of blood T cell repertoires in COVID-19. Profiled with immunoSEQ multiplex PCR; TCRdb holds only in-frame clones, not every one. The table lists 75,000 to 95,000 clones, roughly 90% of them singletons. Sequences were obtained from peripheral blood. The receptors were sampled from a human donor in a cohort sampled during active COVID-19.

The chain is built from TRBV29-1 and TRBJ2-3, with TRBD2 matching over 8 bases. Germline V gives CDR1 SQVTM, CDR2 ANQGSEA. The J segment lost 5 bases and the V segment lost 5 bases, leaving 6 bases of the junction unmatched. This CDR3 is 13 amino acids long. The CDR3: CSVRIAGQDTQYF. As DNA, the CDR3 is TGCAGCGTTCGGATAGCGGGACAAGATACGCAGTATTTT.

The genes are TRBV19 and TRBJ2-1; 16 nucleotides line up with TRBD2. Germline loops: CDR1 LNHDA, CDR2 SQIVND (reference sequence). The length of the CDR3 is 21 residues. The V and J ends lost 1 base and 3 bases, in that order; junction bases with no gene match: 12. CDR3 amino acids: CASSIVGTSGRAVGNYNEQFF. In DNA form, the CDR3 reads TGTGCCAGTAGTATAGTAGGGACTAGCGGGAGGGCGGTGGGGAACTACAATGAGCAGTTCTTC.

In its sample, this clone was seen a few times. The chain carries TRBV19 and TRBJ1-5, with D uncertain. The CDR3 consists of 15 residues. Trimming removed 3 bases at V and 7 bases at J, with 16 bases between. The germline CDR1 and CDR2 sequences are LNHDA and SQIVND (reference sequence). The CDR3 bases are TGTGCCAGTAGTATGTACGCGGGCGACGGGCAGCCCCAGCATTTT. Translating gives CASSMYAGDGQPQHF.

The rearrangement joins TRBV10-1 to TRBJ2-3, with 7 bases fitting TRBD2. Trimming cost V 7 bases and J 8 bases; bases outside gene matches: 12. The CDR3 sequence is 14 residues long. Germline CDR1 reads WNHNN; CDR2 reads SYGVQD (reference sequence). For the CDR3, the DNA is TGCGCCAGCATCTCGTGGGGGTGGGAGGGTACGCAGTATTTT. Its protein is CASISWGWEGTQYF.

This sequence joins TRBV27 and TRBJ2-7; possibly TRBD2 for D (5 bases). Per the germline V gene, CDR1 is MNHEY and CDR2 is SMNVEV (reference sequence). This CDR3 is built from 14 residues. Trimming shortened V by 1 base and J by 5 bases, and 12 bases separated the two germline ends. The CDR3 sequence is CASSLYEGQNEQYF. In DNA form, the CDR3 reads TGTGCCAGCAGTTTATACGAGGGTCAAAACGAGCAGTACTTC.

This clone was counted once. This chain connects TRBV7-6 to TRBJ2-2, with D possibly being TRBD2 (6 bases). The V and J ends lost 6 bases and 4 bases respectively, with 12 bases between them. In germline, CDR1 is SGHVS, CDR2 FNYEAQ. The CDR3 has 14 residues. The CDR3 nucleotides read TGTGCCAGCAGGCCGGGAGTGGGCACCGGGGAGCTGTTTTTT. It codes for CASRPGVGTGELFF.

This rearrangement joins TRBV4-3 to TRBJ2-3, with D possibly being TRBD1 (5 bases). The CDR3 has 16 amino acids. Trimming pared 1 base from V and 3 bases from J, leaving 14 bases between. CDR1 LGHNA and CDR2 YSLEER come from the germline V gene. The CDR3 loop reads CASSQARGSGTDTQYF. The CDR3 DNA reads as TGCGCCAGCAGCCAAGCTAGGGGTTCAGGGACAGATACGCAGTATTTT.

The genes are TRBV15 and TRBJ1-4; 9 bases map to TRBD1. This CDR3 is 16 amino acids long. Germline loops: CDR1 LNHNV, CDR2 YYDKDF (reference sequence). Germline trimming cut 2 bases from V and 5 bases from J; bases unmatched to any gene: 6. The CDR3 reads CATSRLAGTGNEKLFF. CDR3 coding DNA: TGTGCCACCAGCAGACTAGCCGGGACAGGGAATGAAAAACTGTTTTTT.

This chain links TRBV5-4 with TRBJ2-6, with 12 bases lining up with TRBD1. Per germline, CDR1 SGHNT and CDR2 YYREEE (reference sequence). V was pared by 4 bases and J by 3 bases, with 5 bases of the junction left unmatched. This CDR3 region has 17 residues. The CDR3 protein is CASSTGQGAGGANVLTF. The DNA for the CDR3 is TGTGCCAGCAGCACGGGACAGGGGGCTGGTGGGGCCAACGTCCTGACTTTC.

This chain uses TRBV5-4 with TRBJ2-1; the D is unclear. With 4 bases removed from V and 8 bases from J, the gap between germline ends came to 7 bases. The CDR3 length is 11 residues. The germline V gene has CDR1 SGHNT and CDR2 YYREEE (reference sequence). Here the CDR3 reads CASSPGDEQFF. The CDR3 region has the DNA TGTGCCAGCAGCCCCGGAGATGAGCAGTTCTTC.

This rearrangement joins TRBV7-2 to TRBJ1-6; weak D call: TRBD1 (6 bases). The germline V and J ends were trimmed by 1 base and 2 bases, with 6 bases remaining between them. Germline V lookup: CDR1 SGHTA, CDR2 FQGNSA. This CDR3 region has 15 residues. Here the CDR3 DNA reads TGTGCCAGCAGCTTAGACAGGGCCTATAATTCACCCCTCCACTTT. Its protein product is CASSLDRAYNSPLHF. Using reference TRBV7-2 and TRBJ1-6 for the parts outside the CDR3, the full variable domain is GAGVSQSPSNKVTEKGKDVELRCDPISGHTALYWYRQSLGQGLEFLIYFQGNSAPDKSGLPSDRFSAERTGGSVSTLTIQRTQQEDSAVYLCASSLDRAYNSPLHFGNGTRLTVT.

The chain recombines TRBV4-3 with TRBJ1-2; TRBD1 agrees at 7 bases. With V trimmed by 1 base and J by 6 bases, 8 bases remained unmatched. Germline V CDR1 and CDR2: LGHNA, YSLEER. This CDR3 is 15 amino acids long. The CDR3 reads CASSQVPGTEDGYTF. DNA of the CDR3: TGCGCCAGCAGCCAAGTACCCGGGACAGAGGATGGCTACACCTTC.

The chain links TRBV4-2 to TRBJ1-1; no definite D call. V lost 0 bases to trimming and J lost 0 bases, with 14 bases between them. The CDR3 totals 17 residues. The germline gives CDR1 LGHNA, CDR2 YNFKEQ. CDR3 in amino acids: CASSQEEGLGMNTEAFF. CDR3 bases: TGTGCCAGCAGCCAAGAGGAGGGTTTAGGCATGAACACTGAAGCTTTCTTT.

The rearrangement uses TRBV27 and TRBJ2-7; 7 bases are shared with TRBD2. This CDR3 contains 13 residues. Germline CDR1 and CDR2: MNHEY and SMNVEV (reference sequence). V shed 2 bases, J shed 5 bases, and the junction held 3 bases outside the gene matches. This CDR3 reads CASSLITSDEQYF. The CDR3 bases are TGTGCCAGCAGTTTAATCACTAGCGACGAGCAGTACTTC.

A few counts support this clone. J is TRBJ2-7 and V is TRBV2, with D maybe TRBD2 (5 bases). V was clipped by 6 bases and J by 3 bases, with 18 bases between them. CDR1 and CDR2 (germline): SNHLY, FYNNEI. CDR3 length equals 15 residues. The CDR3, as DNA: TGTGCCAGCAGGGACTTCGACTCTAAAGGCTACGAGCAGTACTTC. As protein: CASRDFDSKGYEQYF.